This entry is about one TCR beta chain. The sample carries other DNA sequences with the same CDR3. The data were taken from a study of CD8+ T cells in alopecia areata. Study background: A 6-month period off drug followed tofacitinib, which lasted 6 to 18 months.

The sequencing template was cDNA reverse transcribed from extracted RNA. The protocol was immunoSEQ multiplex PCR, while the TCRdb copy is restricted to in-frame clones and leaves out a portion. Of roughly 250,000 clones listed, roughly two thirds were seen once; the top ten hold around 1.2%. The CDR3 spans 14 residues. Germline V lookup: CDR1 MNHEY, CDR2 SVGAGI. Trimming took off 2 bases at V and 0 bases at J, with 6 bases between the two ends. The V call is TRBV6-5, the J call TRBJ2-3, with D possibly being TRBD1 or TRBD2 (5 bases each). The receptor was derived from a human donor with alopecia areata. Sequenced here: CD4+ T cells sorted from blood, sampled at week 0. CDR3 sequence: CASSYGGSTDTQYF. In DNA, the CDR3 is TGTGCCAGCAGTTACGGGGGTAGCACAGATACGCAGTATTTT.